This TCR beta chain was identified in a study of blood T cell repertoires in COVID-19. The method was immunoSEQ multiplex PCR; TCRdb's version includes in-frame clones alone and lacks a portion of them. The data hold around 500,000 clones, with around nine tenths observed a single time. V lost 4 bases to trimming and J lost 2 bases; unmatched junction nucleotides: 7. Germline CDR1 and CDR2: MRHNA and SNTAGT. The CDR3 length is 16 residues. This clonotype was sampled from an older woman who had recovered from COVID-19. J is TRBJ2-3 and V is TRBV6-4, with TRBD2 identical over 9 bases. Input material: PBMCs or T cells enriched from blood (not recorded which). In DNA, the CDR3 is TGTGCCAGCAGTGCCATAGCGGGGGCCACCACAGATACGCAGTATTTT. Encoded protein: CASSAIAGATTDTQYF.